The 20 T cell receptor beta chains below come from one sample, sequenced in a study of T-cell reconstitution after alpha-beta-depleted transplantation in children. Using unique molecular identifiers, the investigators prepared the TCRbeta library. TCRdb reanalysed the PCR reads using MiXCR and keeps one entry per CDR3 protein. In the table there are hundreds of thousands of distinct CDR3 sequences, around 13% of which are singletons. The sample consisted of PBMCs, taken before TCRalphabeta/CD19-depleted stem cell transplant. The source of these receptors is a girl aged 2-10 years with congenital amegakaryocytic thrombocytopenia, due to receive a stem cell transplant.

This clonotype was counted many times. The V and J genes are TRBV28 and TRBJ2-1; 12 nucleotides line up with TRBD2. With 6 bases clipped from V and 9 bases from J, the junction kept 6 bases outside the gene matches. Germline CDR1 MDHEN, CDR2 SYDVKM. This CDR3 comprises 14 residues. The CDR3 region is CASSRLAGVGEQFF. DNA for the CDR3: TGTGCCAGCAGCCGACTAGCGGGAGTCGGTGAGCAGTTCTTC.

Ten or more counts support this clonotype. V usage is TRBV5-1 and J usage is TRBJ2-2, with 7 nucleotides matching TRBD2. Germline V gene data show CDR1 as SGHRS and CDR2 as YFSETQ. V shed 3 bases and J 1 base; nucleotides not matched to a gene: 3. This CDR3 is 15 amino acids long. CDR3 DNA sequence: TGCGCCAGCAGCTCTCTAGCGGAGAACACCGGGGAGCTGTTTTTT. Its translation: CASSSLAENTGELFF.

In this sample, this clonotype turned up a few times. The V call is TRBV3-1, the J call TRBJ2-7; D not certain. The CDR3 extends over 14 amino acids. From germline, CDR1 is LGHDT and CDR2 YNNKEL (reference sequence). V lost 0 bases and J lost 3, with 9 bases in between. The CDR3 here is CASSQDRSFYEQYF. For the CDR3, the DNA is TGTGCCAGCAGCCAAGATCGGAGCTTCTACGAGCAGTACTTC.

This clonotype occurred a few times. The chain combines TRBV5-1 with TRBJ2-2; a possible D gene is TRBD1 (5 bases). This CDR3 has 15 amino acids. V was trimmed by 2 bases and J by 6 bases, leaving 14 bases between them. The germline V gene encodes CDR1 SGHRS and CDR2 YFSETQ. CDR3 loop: CASSLQDPGPGELFF. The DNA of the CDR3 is TGCGCCAGCAGCTTACAGGACCCTGGGCCCGGGGAGCTGTTTTTT. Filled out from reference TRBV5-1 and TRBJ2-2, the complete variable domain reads KAGVTQTPRYLIKTRGQQVTLSCSPISGHRSVSWYQQTPGQGLQFLFEYFSETQRNKGNFPGRFSGRQFSNSRSEMNVSTLELGDSALYLCASSLQDPGPGELFFGEGSRLTVL.

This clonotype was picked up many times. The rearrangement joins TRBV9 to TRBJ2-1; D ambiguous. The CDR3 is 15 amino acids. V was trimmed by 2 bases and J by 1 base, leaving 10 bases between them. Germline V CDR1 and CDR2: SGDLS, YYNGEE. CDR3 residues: CASSVASPSYNEQFF. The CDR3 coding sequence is TGTGCCAGCAGCGTGGCCAGTCCTTCCTACAATGAGCAGTTCTTC.

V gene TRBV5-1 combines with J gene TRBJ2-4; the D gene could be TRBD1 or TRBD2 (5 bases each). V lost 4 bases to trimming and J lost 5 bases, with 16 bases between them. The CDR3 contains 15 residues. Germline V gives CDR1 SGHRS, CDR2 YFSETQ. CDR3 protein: CASSPRGGVENIQYF. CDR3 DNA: TGCGCCAGCAGCCCCCGTGGGGGTGTAGAAAACATTCAGTACTTC.

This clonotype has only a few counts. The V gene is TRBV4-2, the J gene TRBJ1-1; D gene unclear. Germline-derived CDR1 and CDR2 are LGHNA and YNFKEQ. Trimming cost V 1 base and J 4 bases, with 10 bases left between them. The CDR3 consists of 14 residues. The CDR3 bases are TGTGCCAGCAGCCAAGCGACAAGATGCACTGAAGCTTTCTTT. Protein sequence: CASSQATRCTEAFF.

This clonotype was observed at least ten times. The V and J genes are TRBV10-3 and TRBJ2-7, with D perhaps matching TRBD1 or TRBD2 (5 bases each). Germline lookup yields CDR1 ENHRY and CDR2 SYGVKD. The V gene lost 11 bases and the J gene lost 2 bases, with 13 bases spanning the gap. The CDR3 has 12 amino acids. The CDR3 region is CASGTNTYEQYF. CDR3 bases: TGTGCCTCGGGGACCAACACCTACGAGCAGTACTTC.

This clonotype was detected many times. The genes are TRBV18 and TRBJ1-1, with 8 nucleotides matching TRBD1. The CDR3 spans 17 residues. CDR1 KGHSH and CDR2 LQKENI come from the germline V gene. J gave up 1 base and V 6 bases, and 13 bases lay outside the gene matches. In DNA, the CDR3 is TGTGCCAGCTCCTTCGATAGACAGGGGACGGGGAACACTGAAGCTTTCTTT. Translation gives CASSFDRQGTGNTEAFF.

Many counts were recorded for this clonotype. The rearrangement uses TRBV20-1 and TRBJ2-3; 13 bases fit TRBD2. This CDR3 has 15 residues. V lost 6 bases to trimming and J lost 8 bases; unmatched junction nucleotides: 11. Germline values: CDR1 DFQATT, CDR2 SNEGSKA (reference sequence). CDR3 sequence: CSAPGLAGVRGTQYF. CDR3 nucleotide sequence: TGCAGTGCCCCTGGACTAGCGGGAGTTCGAGGTACGCAGTATTTT.

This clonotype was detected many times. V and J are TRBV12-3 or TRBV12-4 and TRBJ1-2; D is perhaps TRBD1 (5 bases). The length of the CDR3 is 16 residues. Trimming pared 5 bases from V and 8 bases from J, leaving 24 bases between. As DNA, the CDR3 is TGTGCCAGCAGTCCCGAGCCTGGGGCACCACTCAAGGGCTACACCTTC. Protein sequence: CASSPEPGAPLKGYTF.

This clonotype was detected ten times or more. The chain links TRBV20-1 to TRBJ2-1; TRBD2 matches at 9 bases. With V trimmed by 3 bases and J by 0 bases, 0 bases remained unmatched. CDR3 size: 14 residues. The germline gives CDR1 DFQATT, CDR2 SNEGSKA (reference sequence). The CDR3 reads CSASSGSSYNEQFF. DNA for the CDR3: TGCAGTGCTAGTAGCGGGAGCTCCTACAATGAGCAGTTCTTC.

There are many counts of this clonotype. CDR3 nucleotides: TGCGCCAGCAGCTTGGCCGGGACAGGGTCCTCTGGGGCCAACGTCCTGACTTTC. This codes for CASSLAGTGSSGANVLTF. The gene calls are TRBV5-1 and TRBJ2-6; 9 bases are a match to TRBD1. Trimming cost V 0 bases and J 0 bases; bases outside gene matches: 4. The CDR3 has 18 amino acids. The germline V gene has CDR1 SGHRS and CDR2 YFSETQ.

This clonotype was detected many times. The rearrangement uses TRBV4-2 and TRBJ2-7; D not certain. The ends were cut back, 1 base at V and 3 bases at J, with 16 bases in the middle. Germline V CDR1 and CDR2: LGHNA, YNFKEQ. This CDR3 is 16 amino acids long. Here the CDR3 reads CASSQGVVEEDYEQYF. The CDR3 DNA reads TGTGCCAGCAGCCAAGGGGTTGTCGAGGAAGACTACGAGCAGTACTTC.

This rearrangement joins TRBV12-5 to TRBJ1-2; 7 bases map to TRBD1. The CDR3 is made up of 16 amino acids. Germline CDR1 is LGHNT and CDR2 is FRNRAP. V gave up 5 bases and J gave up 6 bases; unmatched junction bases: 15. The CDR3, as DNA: TGTGCTAGTGGTCTCGGCCTAAGACAGGGTGGGGATGGCTACACCTTC. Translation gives CASGLGLRQGGDGYTF.

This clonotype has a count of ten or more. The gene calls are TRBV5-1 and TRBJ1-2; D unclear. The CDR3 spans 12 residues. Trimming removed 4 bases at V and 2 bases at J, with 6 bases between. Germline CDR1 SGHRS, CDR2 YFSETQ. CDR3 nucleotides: TGCGCCAGCAGCATGGAGAACTATGGCTACACCTTC. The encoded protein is CASSMENYGYTF.

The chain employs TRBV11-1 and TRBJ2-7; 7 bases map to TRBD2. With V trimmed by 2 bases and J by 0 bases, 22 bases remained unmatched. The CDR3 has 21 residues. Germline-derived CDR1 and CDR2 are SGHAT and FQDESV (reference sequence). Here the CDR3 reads CASSLYYGLVGGPLHSYEQYF. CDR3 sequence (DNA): TGTGCCAGCAGCTTATATTATGGACTAGTGGGAGGCCCTCTTCACTCCTACGAGCAGTACTTC.

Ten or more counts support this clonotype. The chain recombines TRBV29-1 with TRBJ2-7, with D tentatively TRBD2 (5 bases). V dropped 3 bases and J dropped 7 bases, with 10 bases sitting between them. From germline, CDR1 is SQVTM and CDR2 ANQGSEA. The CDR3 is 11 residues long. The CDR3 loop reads CSVENSGEQYF. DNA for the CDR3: TGCAGCGTTGAGAACAGCGGAGAGCAGTACTTC.

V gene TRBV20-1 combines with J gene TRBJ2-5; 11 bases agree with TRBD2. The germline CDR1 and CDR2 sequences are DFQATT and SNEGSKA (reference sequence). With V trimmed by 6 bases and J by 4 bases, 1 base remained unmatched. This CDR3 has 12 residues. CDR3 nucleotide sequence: TGCAGTGCGGGGACTAGCGGAGAGACCCAGTACTTC. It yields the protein CSAGTSGETQYF.

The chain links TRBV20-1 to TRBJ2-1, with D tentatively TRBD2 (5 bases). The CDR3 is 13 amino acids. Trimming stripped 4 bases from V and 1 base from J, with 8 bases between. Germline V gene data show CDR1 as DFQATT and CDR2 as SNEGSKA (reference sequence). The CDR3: CSAIARSYNEQFF. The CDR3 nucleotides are TGCAGTGCTATAGCGAGATCCTACAATGAGCAGTTCTTC.